This T cell receptor beta chain was sequenced in a study of blood T cell repertoires in COVID-19. For the study at large: T cells, B-cell-depleted T cells, or PBMCs supplied cDNA or gDNA.

Across roughly 25 US areas, participants ranged in age from roughly 18 to 95 years. Donors were grouped by their self-reported clinical history. Clones were read by immunoSEQ multiplex PCR, and TCRdb kept only the in-frame ones, dropping some. This table holds some 200,000 clones, around 82% found once. This clonotype was obtained from a man in his forties or fifties who had recovered from COVID-19. The material sequenced was PBMCs or T cells enriched from blood (not recorded which).

CDR3 amino acids: CASSWGGIQPQHF. The CDR3 DNA follows: TGTGCCAGCAGCTGGGGCGGAATCCAGCCCCAGCATTTT. The chain recombines TRBV3-1 (or the pseudogene TRBV3-2) with TRBJ1-5, with D possibly TRBD1 on 5 matching bases. Between the trimmed V and J ends, which lost 5 bases and 7 bases, there was a span of 12 bases. From germline, CDR1 is LGHDT and CDR2 YNNKEL (reference sequence). This CDR3 region has 13 residues.